The rows below give T cell receptor beta chains drawn from one sample of a study of T cell responses to AZD1222 COVID-19 vaccine. The data were produced by immunoSEQ multiplex PCR, yet TCRdb's version contains in-frame clones alone and is incomplete. The top ten clones hold about 3.8% of a sample with about 140,000 clones, almost 95% of them seen once. Source: peripheral blood, taken 28 days after the second AZD1222 dose. The source of these receptors is an adult who received the AZD1222 COVID-19 vaccine. CDR3s include the opening cysteine and the closing phenylalanine or tryptophan. Each record gives: D gene, J gene, clone size, V gene, CDR3 DNA, CDR3 protein. The D gene is left open where the match is weak. Not every row has a clone size; where given, it reads once, few, many or a size class.

D gene: .
J gene: TRBJ2-7
clone size: .
V gene: TRBV19
CDR3 DNA: TGTGCCAGTAGTACAGAACCTCAGGGCGAGCAGTACTTC
CDR3 protein: CASSTEPQGEQYF

D gene: .
J gene: TRBJ2-3
clone size: .
V gene: TRBV28
CDR3 DNA: TGTGCCAGCAGTTTGGGCGATACGCAGTATTTT
CDR3 protein: CASSLGDTQYF

D gene: .
J gene: TRBJ1-2
clone size: once
V gene: TRBV4-2
CDR3 DNA: TGTGCCAGCAGCCAGGACTTACGGGACGCCTATGGCTACACCTTC
CDR3 protein: CASSQDLRDAYGYTF

D gene: TRBD1
J gene: TRBJ2-4
clone size: .
V gene: TRBV28
CDR3 DNA: TGTGCCACCAAGGGGGCGCCCAAAAACATTCAGTACTTC
CDR3 protein: CATKGAPKNIQYF

D gene: .
J gene: TRBJ2-1
clone size: .
V gene: TRBV7-8
CDR3 DNA: TGTGCCAGCAGCGAAGAGCTAGCATCAGGGGACAATGAGCAGTTCTTC
CDR3 protein: CASSEELASGDNEQFF

D gene: .
J gene: TRBJ1-2
clone size: .
V gene: TRBV6-1
CDR3 DNA: TGTGCCAGCAGTGAATGGGCAGCTGCTAACTATGGCTACACCTTC
CDR3 protein: CASSEWAAANYGYTF

D gene: .
J gene: TRBJ2-3
clone size: .
V gene: TRBV6-5
CDR3 DNA: TGTGCCAGCAGGTGGCGGGAAGGCACAGATACGCAGTATTTT
CDR3 protein: CASRWREGTDTQYF

D gene: .
J gene: TRBJ2-3
clone size: .
V gene: TRBV11-2
CDR3 DNA: TGTGCCAGCAGCCCTGGTTTATTTAGCACAGATACGCAGTATTTT
CDR3 protein: CASSPGLFSTDTQYF

D gene: .
J gene: TRBJ1-2
clone size: .
V gene: TRBV3-1/TRBV3-2
CDR3 DNA: TGTGCCAGCAGCCAGCGGATTAACTATGGCTACACCTTC
CDR3 protein: CASSQRINYGYTF

D gene: .
J gene: TRBJ2-1
clone size: .
V gene: TRBV5-1
CDR3 DNA: TGCGCCAGCAGCTTGGTCCTCTACAATGAGCAGTTCTTC
CDR3 protein: CASSLVLYNEQFF

D gene: .
J gene: TRBJ2-7
clone size: .
V gene: TRBV12-1
CDR3 DNA: TGTGCCAGCAGGTCGGCCCGGGACCGGGCCACCGAGCAGTACTTC
CDR3 protein: CASRSARDRATEQYF

D gene: .
J gene: TRBJ1-1
clone size: .
V gene: TRBV5-4
CDR3 DNA: TGTGCCAGCAGCTTGGCTTTCGGTGGGGGCCAAAACACTGAAGCTTTCTTT
CDR3 protein: CASSLAFGGGQNTEAFF

D gene: TRBD1
J gene: TRBJ1-5
clone size: .
V gene: TRBV4-1
CDR3 DNA: TGCGCCAGCAGCCAAGATACATTACAGGGGAGTAGGGGCAATCAGCCCCAGCATTTT
CDR3 protein: CASSQDTLQGSRGNQPQHF

D gene: TRBD1
J gene: TRBJ1-3
clone size: .
V gene: TRBV6-5
CDR3 DNA: TGTGCCAGCCGAGGACAGGGGTCAAACACCATATATTTT
CDR3 protein: CASRGQGSNTIYF

D gene: .
J gene: TRBJ2-1
clone size: .
V gene: TRBV2
CDR3 DNA: TGTGCCAGCAGTGAAGGCAGACACAGCCTCAATGAGCAGTTCTTC
CDR3 protein: CASSEGRHSLNEQFF

D gene: TRBD2
J gene: TRBJ2-7
clone size: few
V gene: TRBV27
CDR3 DNA: TGTGCCAGCAGCCGCTCTAGCGGGATCACCTCCTACGAGCAGTACTTC
CDR3 protein: CASSRSSGITSYEQYF